What follows are 28 T cell receptor beta chains derived from one specimen sequenced in a study of T cell responses to AZD1222 COVID-19 vaccine (dated by TCRdb to 2020 to 2022). The intended sense of this specimen's time point label: baseline before first vaccination. Receptor libraries were prepared by the immunoSEQ multiplex PCR assay. This is the immuneACCESS table as TCRdb keeps it, with only in-frame sequences that have V and J called. A part of the clones is gone; compared with another copy, unresolved V genes explain less than half, and the rest is unexplained. Across this sample there are 200,000 to 300,000 clones, with approximately 95% seen only once. Jointly, the top ten make up roughly 0.51% of the sample. Sequencing used peripheral blood, obtained on day 0 of AZD1222 vaccination. The source of these receptors is an adult in good health.

This chain connects TRBV2 to TRBJ2-5; D assignment may be TRBD1 or TRBD2 (5 bases each). Germline V gene sequence: CDR1 SNHLY, CDR2 FYNNEI. Trimming pared 4 bases from V and 0 bases from J, leaving 12 bases between. This CDR3 comprises 15 residues. The DNA for the CDR3 is TGTGCCAGCAGTGCCGGGGCATCGTACCAAGAGACCCAGTACTTC. Translating gives CASSAGASYQETQYF.

The chain has TRBV19 and TRBJ2-1; D might be TRBD2 (6 bases). Trimming removed 6 bases at V and 2 bases at J, with 14 bases between. CDR3 size: 15 residues. The germline V gene encodes CDR1 LNHDA and CDR2 SQIVND (reference sequence). CDR3 bases: TGTGCCAGTAGCCCTCCCGGGACTGCCTACAATGAGCAGTTCTTC. Translated, it gives CASSPPGTAYNEQFF.

The rearrangement joins TRBV5-4 to TRBJ2-2, with TRBD2 matching over 7 bases. The CDR3 length is 15 residues. CDR1 and CDR2 (germline): SGHNT, YYREEE (reference sequence). Trimming removed 4 bases from V and 3 bases from J; junction bases left unmatched: 6. CDR3 sequence: CASSNGLGYTGELFF. CDR3 bases: TGTGCCAGCAGCAACGGACTAGGATACACCGGGGAGCTGTTTTTT.

The chain recombines TRBV29-1 with TRBJ2-3; D possibly corresponds to TRBD2 (6 bases). Trimming cost V 7 bases and J 0 bases, with 11 bases left between them. The length of the CDR3 is 13 residues. Looked up from germline, CDR1 is SQVTM and CDR2 is ANQGSEA. Written as DNA, the CDR3 is TGCAGCGGCGGAGGGGCTAGCACAGATACGCAGTATTTT. Translating gives CSGGGASTDTQYF.

V gene TRBV6-5 combines with J gene TRBJ2-5; D is uncertain. The germline gives CDR1 MNHEY, CDR2 SVGAGI. The V end lost 5 bases, the J end lost 3 bases, and 13 bases lay between the germline ends. The CDR3 extends over 14 amino acids. The CDR3 is CASSMGPLEETQYF. In nucleotides, the CDR3 is TGTGCCAGCAGTATGGGCCCCTTAGAAGAGACCCAGTACTTC.

The V call is TRBV7-8, the J call TRBJ2-7; D possibly corresponds to TRBD1 (5 bases). CDR1 is SGHVS and CDR2 is FQNEAQ in the germline V gene. This CDR3 spans 16 amino acids. Trimming removed 4 bases from V and 2 bases from J, with 18 bases in between. The CDR3 DNA sequence: TGTGCCAGCAGCTCCCTCCTGGGGCAGGGTCCCTACGAGCAGTACTTC. This codes for CASSSLLGQGPYEQYF.

The rearrangement joins TRBV6-5 to TRBJ1-5; a possible D gene is TRBD1 (5 bases). The length of the CDR3 is 13 residues. V shed 5 bases and J shed 9 bases, with 14 bases lying between them. Germline CDR1 reads MNHEY; CDR2 reads SVGAGI. The DNA for the CDR3 is TGTGCCAGCAGTCCGGGACCCTTGGCGCCCCAGCATTTT. This sequence encodes CASSPGPLAPQHF.

V and J are TRBV18 and TRBJ2-1; 10 bases are a match to TRBD2. Per the germline V gene, CDR1 is KGHSH and CDR2 is LQKENI. V was clipped by 4 bases and J by 0 bases; unmatched bases: 6. The CDR3 length is 17 residues. CDR3: CASSHSPSGSSYNEQFF. The CDR3 DNA reads as TGTGCCAGCTCACACTCTCCTAGCGGGAGCTCCTACAATGAGCAGTTCTTC.

V usage is TRBV11-2 and J usage is TRBJ2-2; D is unclear. CDR1 and CDR2 (germline): SGHAT, FQNNGV. The CDR3 extends over 10 amino acids. V lost 8 bases to trimming and J lost 7 bases, with 5 bases between them. In nucleotides, the CDR3 is TGTGCCAGCGCTGGCGGGGAGCTGTTTTTT. It translates to CASAGGELFF. The full variable domain, in which reference TRBV11-2 and TRBJ2-2 provide the parts outside the CDR3, is EAGVAQSPRYKIIEKRQSVAFWCNPISGHATLYWYQQILGQGPKLLIQFQNNGVVDDSQLPKDRFSAERLKGVDSTLKIQPAKLEDSAVYLCASAGGELFFGEGSRLTVL.

This clone has a single count. The chain recombines TRBV28 with TRBJ1-5; 10 bases match TRBD1. Germline CDR1 reads MDHEN; CDR2 reads SYDVKM. The CDR3 contains 18 residues. Trimming cost V 7 bases and J 6 bases; bases outside gene matches: 18. CDR3: CASTYGTGVVLSGQPQHF. The CDR3 DNA reads as TGTGCCAGCACCTACGGGACAGGGGTAGTTTTATCAGGTCAGCCCCAGCATTTT.

The V gene is TRBV3-1 (or the pseudogene TRBV3-2), the J gene TRBJ1-5, with a tentative D call TRBD1 (6 bases). The CDR3 has 15 amino acids. CDR1 and CDR2 from the germline V gene are LGHDT and YNNKEL (reference sequence). Trimming took off 4 bases at V and 3 bases at J, with 13 bases between the two ends. CDR3 in DNA: TGTGCCAGCAGCCCCGGGGGGCAGTCCAATCAGCCCCAGCATTTT. Translation gives CASSPGGQSNQPQHF.

The chain couples TRBV7-9 to TRBJ1-5, with D unresolved. Trimming removed 5 bases at V and 3 bases at J, with 5 bases between. The CDR3 has 12 amino acids. The germline V gene has CDR1 SEHNR and CDR2 FQNEAQ (reference sequence). CDR3 coding DNA: TGTGCCAGCAGCGATAACAATCAGCCCCAGCATTTT. Amino acid sequence: CASSDNNQPQHF.

The rearrangement joins TRBV7-9 to TRBJ2-7, with D maybe TRBD2 (6 bases). The CDR3 has 12 residues. The V end lost 9 bases, the J end lost 0 bases, and 9 bases lay between the germline ends. From germline, CDR1 is SEHNR and CDR2 FQNEAQ (reference sequence). DNA of the CDR3: TGTGCCAGTTCCGGGAGCTCCTACGAGCAGTACTTC. It yields the protein CASSGSSYEQYF.

The chain uses TRBV28 and TRBJ1-2, with D unresolved. Looked up from germline, CDR1 is MDHEN and CDR2 is SYDVKM. Between the trimmed V and J ends, which lost 5 bases and 10 bases, there was a span of 14 bases. The CDR3 has 12 amino acids. The CDR3 DNA follows: TGTGCCAGCAGTACCTCGGCGATCTACTACACCTTC. Translation: CASSTSAIYYTF.

This clone has just a few counts. This chain connects TRBV3-1 (or the pseudogene TRBV3-2) to TRBJ2-5; D remains ambiguous. Trimming pared 4 bases from V and 3 bases from J, leaving 12 bases between. CDR1 is LGHDT and CDR2 is YNNKEL in the germline V gene (reference sequence). The CDR3 consists of 14 residues. The CDR3: CASSPPTKKETQYF. In DNA form, the CDR3 reads TGTGCCAGCAGCCCGCCTACTAAGAAAGAGACCCAGTACTTC.

This clone was observed a few times. The chain has TRBV2 and TRBJ2-7; a possible D gene is TRBD1 (5 bases). CDR3 size: 14 residues. Trimming removed 6 bases from V and 2 bases from J, with 14 bases in between. The germline V gene encodes CDR1 SNHLY and CDR2 FYNNEI. CDR3 in amino acids: CASSRLEGAYEQYF. In DNA form, the CDR3 reads TGTGCCAGCAGCCGACTTGAAGGGGCCTACGAGCAGTACTTC.

The rearrangement uses TRBV9 and TRBJ1-1, with D unclear. The germline gives CDR1 SGDLS, CDR2 YYNGEE. Trimming removed 4 bases from V and 3 bases from J, with 10 bases in between. There are 13 residues in the CDR3. The CDR3: CASSPLGYTEAFF. In DNA form, the CDR3 reads TGTGCCAGCAGCCCCCTGGGTTACACTGAAGCTTTCTTT. The variable domain in full, with the rest retrieved from reference TRBV9 and TRBJ1-1, is DSGVTQTPKHLITATGQRVTLRCSPRSGDLSVYWYQQSLDQGLQFLIQYYNGEERAKGNILERFSAQQFPDLHSELNLSSLELGDSALYFCASSPLGYTEAFFGQGTRLTVV.

This clone was found once. The chain is built from TRBV5-4 and TRBJ2-7; D is unclear. This CDR3 is built from 14 residues. Germline CDR1 SGHNT, CDR2 YYREEE (reference sequence). Between the trimmed V and J ends, which lost 0 bases and 0 bases, there was a span of 7 bases. CDR3 protein: CASSLAGFSYEQYF. CDR3 nucleotides: TGTGCCAGCAGCTTGGCAGGTTTCTCCTACGAGCAGTACTTC.

This clone was observed once. The rearrangement uses TRBV7-2 and TRBJ2-7; 9 bases are a match to TRBD2. The V gene's germline CDR1 is SGHTA and CDR2 FQGNSA. The CDR3 extends over 15 amino acids. Losses at the gene ends were 5 bases for V and 1 base for J; bases not matched to a gene: 6. The CDR3 loop reads CASSRGLALSYEQYF. The CDR3 DNA reads as TGTGCCAGCAGCCGTGGACTAGCGCTATCCTACGAGCAGTACTTC. Together with reference TRBV7-2 and TRBJ2-7, the CDR3 gives the full variable domain: GAGVSQSPSNKVTEKGKDVELRCDPISGHTALYWYRQSLGQGLEFLIYFQGNSAPDKSGLPSDRFSAERTGGSVSTLTIQRTQQEDSAVYLCASSRGLALSYEQYFGPGTRLTVT.

This sequence joins TRBV14 and TRBJ2-7; 10 bases line up with TRBD2. In germline, CDR1 is SGHDN, CDR2 FVKESK. The CDR3 is 18 amino acids. J lost 1 base, V lost 5 bases, and 14 bases had no gene match. The CDR3 DNA reads as TGTGCCAGCAGCGGTGAAATAGCGGGAGGCTTAAGGTCCTACGAGCAGTACTTC. This gives the protein CASSGEIAGGLRSYEQYF.

CDR3 bases: TGCGCCAGCAGCCAAGCCTTCCCCGACAGTTCCTACGAGCAGTACTTC. Translation: CASSQAFPDSSYEQYF. The chain couples TRBV4-1 to TRBJ2-7, with TRBD1 as a possible D gene (5 bases). Germline V gene data show CDR1 as MGHRA and CDR2 as YSYEKL. V was shortened by 1 base and J by 1 base, with 14 bases between the two germline ends. The CDR3 loop spans 16 amino acids.

The chain combines TRBV4-1 with TRBJ1-4; no clear D gene. The CDR3 has 15 amino acids. CDR1 is MGHRA and CDR2 is YSYEKL in the germline V gene. V was cut by 4 bases and J by 6 bases, with 15 bases left in between. The chain's CDR3 is CASSPVGPRDEKLFF. The DNA for the CDR3 is TGCGCCAGCAGCCCGGTTGGGCCTCGGGATGAAAAACTGTTTTTT.

V is TRBV7-9 and J is TRBJ2-5, with D hard to call. The CDR3 totals 14 residues. The ends were cut back, 1 base at V and 2 bases at J, with 8 bases in the middle. Germline V CDR1 and CDR2: SEHNR, FQNEAQ (reference sequence). CDR3 region: CASSLGEGQETQYF. CDR3 DNA: TGTGCCAGCAGCTTAGGAGAAGGTCAAGAGACCCAGTACTTC.

A single count supports this clone. The chain is built from TRBV7-3 and TRBJ2-2; 9 bases map to TRBD2. The CDR3 covers 16 residues. Germline V gene data show CDR1 as SGHTA and CDR2 as FQGTGA. V shed 5 bases, J shed 4 bases, and the junction held 8 bases outside the gene matches. CDR3 bases: TGTGCCAGCAGCCCCACAAGTAGCGGGAGCACCGGGGAGCTGTTTTTT. It specifies CASSPTSSGSTGELFF.

The J gene is TRBJ1-1, the V gene TRBV10-3; 9 positions agree with TRBD1. J gave up 4 bases and V 7 bases, and 4 bases lay outside the gene matches. Per the germline V gene, CDR1 is ENHRY and CDR2 is SYGVKD. The CDR3 contains 13 residues. The CDR3 sequence is CAITQTGGTEAFF. For the CDR3, the DNA is TGTGCCATCACCCAGACAGGGGGCACTGAAGCTTTCTTT.

V usage is TRBV28 and J usage is TRBJ1-2, with TRBD1 as a possible D gene (6 bases). The CDR3 spans 14 residues. V lost 6 bases to trimming and J lost 7 bases, with 18 bases between them. The germline CDR1 and CDR2 sequences are MDHEN and SYDVKM. This CDR3 is CASSLNAQGLGYTF. The CDR3, as DNA: TGTGCCAGCAGCCTTAACGCACAGGGTCTTGGCTACACCTTC.

V and J are TRBV11-3 and TRBJ2-1; 7 positions match TRBD2. In germline, CDR1 is SGHNT, CDR2 YENEEA. The CDR3 has 13 amino acids. J gave up 7 bases and V 5 bases, and 5 bases lay outside the gene matches. The CDR3 DNA is TGTGCCAGCAGCCCCCGGCGGGGGAATGAGCAGTTCTTC. Protein: CASSPRRGNEQFF.

CDR3 sequence (DNA): TGTGCCTGGGGGCCCTATGGAAACACCATATATTTT. Its protein product is CAWGPYGNTIYF. The chain combines TRBV30 with TRBJ1-3; D uncertain. Deletions cut 5 bases from V and 3 bases from J, with 8 bases between. Germline V CDR1 and CDR2: GTSNPN, SVGIG (reference sequence). This CDR3 is built from 12 residues.